In its sample, the clone carrying this T cell receptor beta chain was seen once. Its antigen is unknown. One junction end disagrees with the germline gene, perhaps due to a read error. In germline, CDR1 is LNHDA, CDR2 SQIVND (reference sequence). The CDR3 has 14 amino acids. This record comes from a study of T cell responses to AZD1222 COVID-19 vaccine. Study-wide findings and caveats: Repertoires were obtained only post-peak T cell response.

Measured with immunoSEQ multiplex PCR; TCRdb has only the in-frame clones, and not every one. Among 45,000 to 60,000 clones, approximately 83% were seen once, and the ten largest hold over 15%. The receptor was derived from an adult in good health. The gene calls are TRBV19 and TRBJ1-2; D unclear. The material sequenced was peripheral blood, taken on day 0 of AZD1222 vaccination. CDR3 nucleotide sequence: TGTGCCAGTAGTGTAGAGAGAGGGAACTATGGCTACACCTTC. Its translation is CASSVERGNYGYTF.